This T cell receptor beta chain was recorded in a study of vaccination effects on CD4 cells after COVID-19. Study-wide context: Subjects were given two BNT162b2 or mRNA-1273 vaccine doses. From a couple of convalescent patients, samples were taken 16 days and one week before vaccination.

Germline CDR1 is SGHVS and CDR2 is FQNEAQ. Germline trimming cut 1 base from V and 6 bases from J; bases unmatched to any gene: 6. This CDR3 comprises 16 residues. Antigen-specific CD4+ T cells were expanded (with viral peptide pools) by the ViraFEST assay ahead of sequencing. Researchers isolated CD4+ T cells once 9 to 11 days of culture had elapsed. Convalescent patients had PCR-confirmed SARS-CoV-2 infection between March and December 2020. Serving as negative control culture was an HIV-1 Nef peptide pool. Half-medium exchanges with IL-2 medium took place on days 3 and 7. As concerns this clone: Antigen unknown.

Profiled with immunoSEQ multiplex PCR; TCRdb holds only in-frame clones, not every one. The table lists tens of thousands of clones, 76% of them singletons. The sequence was obtained from a human donor who had a prior SARS-CoV-2 infection. The sample here was CD4+ T cells from PBMCs cultured with HIV peptides, taken before COVID-19 vaccination. Indicated subset: HIV-1 Nef peptide pool negative control/reference culture. The chain joins TRBV7-8 to TRBJ2-3; 11 bases map to TRBD2. CDR3 DNA: TGTGCCAGCAGCTTAGAAGGTAGCGGGAGGGTTGATACGCAGTATTTT. Residues: CASSLEGSGRVDTQYF.